This T cell receptor beta chain was identified during a study of shared clonotypes between healthy human individuals. The data were produced by immunoSEQ multiplex PCR, yet TCRdb's version contains in-frame clones alone and is incomplete. This sample has around 1,900,000 clones, with 80% to 95% found just once. V shed 10 bases and J 3 bases; nucleotides not matched to a gene: 8. From germline, CDR1 is MNHEY and CDR2 SMNVEV (reference sequence). The CDR3 totals 14 residues. CD8 cells classed as naive were CD45RO-negative and positively selected for CCR7, excluding terminally differentiated effector memory CD45RA+ cells.

Sequenced input: naive CD8+ T cells from PBMCs. The sequence derives from a man between 18 and 29 years old in good health. Some clones in this sample may be carry-over from other donors' samples. The V gene is TRBV27, the J gene TRBJ2-7; 11 nucleotides agree with TRBD2. The CDR3 DNA reads as TGTGCCACCAAGAAACTAGCGGGAGTCTACGAGCAGTACTTC. As protein: CATKKLAGVYEQYF.